These 30 T cell receptor beta chains were all obtained from the same sample, sequenced in a study of T-cell memory formation after mild COVID-19. TCRdb fed the 5' RACE reads into MiXCR, producing one record per CDR3 protein. The top ten hold 7% to 9% of the sample, which has 550,000 to 600,000 distinct CDR3 sequences, about a fifth seen once. Sequencing was performed on PBMCs or a T cell subset sorted from them (not recorded which). The receptors derive from an adult woman who had mild COVID-19 (a few samples of this study predate the infection). Cell type and time point are not known.

This clonotype was seen only a few times. This chain joins TRBV7-8 and TRBJ2-7, with 9 bases matching TRBD2. The V gene's germline CDR1 is SGHVS and CDR2 FQNEAQ. This CDR3 spans 16 amino acids. The ends lost 2 bases at V and 5 bases at J; junction bases unmatched: 10. The CDR3 is CASSLRREGSRNEQYF. The CDR3 region has the DNA TGTGCCAGCAGCTTACGGCGGGAGGGCTCGAGGAACGAGCAGTACTTC. The full variable domain, completed using reference TRBV7-8 and TRBJ2-7, is GAGVSQSPRYKVAKRGQDVALRCDPISGHVSLFWYQQALGQGPEFLTYFQNEAQLDKSGLPSDRFFAERPEGSVSTLKIQRTQQEDSAVYLCASSLRREGSRNEQYFGPGTRLTVT.

The genes are TRBV18 and TRBJ2-2; 12 bases line up with TRBD2. The germline V gene has CDR1 KGHSH and CDR2 LQKENI. This CDR3 region has 20 residues. V lost 0 bases and J lost 4; bases outside the gene matches: 12. CDR3 protein: CASSPPAGLAGSRGTGELFF. The CDR3 coding sequence is TGTGCCAGCTCACCACCCGCTGGACTAGCGGGATCTCGGGGCACCGGGGAGCTGTTTTTT.

Only a few counts were recorded for this clonotype. The V gene is TRBV7-6, the J gene TRBJ2-6; TRBD2 might be the D (6 bases). The V and J ends lost 0 bases and 2 bases respectively, with 8 bases between them. The germline V gene encodes CDR1 SGHVS and CDR2 FNYEAQ. The CDR3 loop spans 16 amino acids. The CDR3 DNA follows: TGTGCCAGCAGCTTAGCTTCGGGGGCTGGGGCCAACGTCCTGACTTTC. This codes for CASSLASGAGANVLTF.

The chain couples TRBV9 to TRBJ2-5; 14 positions agree with TRBD2. The CDR3 has 15 residues. Germline V gene sequence: CDR1 SGDLS, CDR2 YYNGEE. V shed 4 bases and J 4 bases; nucleotides not matched to a gene: 3. The CDR3 sequence is CASSFGLAGGETQYF. The CDR3 DNA is TGTGCCAGCAGCTTCGGACTAGCGGGAGGAGAGACCCAGTACTTC.

The CDR3 nucleotides are TGTGCCATCAGTGAGTCGGGACAGGGTGGTTCACCCCTCCACTTT. Translated, it gives CAISESGQGGSPLHF. The gene calls are TRBV10-3 and TRBJ1-6; 9 positions match TRBD1. Germline CDR1 is ENHRY and CDR2 is SYGVKD. This CDR3 contains 15 residues. The J segment lost 9 bases and the V segment lost 0 bases, leaving 3 bases of the junction unmatched.

This chain joins TRBV7-2 and TRBJ2-1; 7 bases agree with TRBD2. This CDR3 comprises 16 residues. Per germline, CDR1 SGHTA and CDR2 FQGNSA. After removal of 5 bases from V and 3 bases from J, the junction contained 10 bases not matched to a gene. DNA of the CDR3: TGTGCCAGCAGCCCCAAGGGGCGGGAGTACTACAATGAGCAGTTCTTC. This encodes CASSPKGREYYNEQFF. Drawing the rest from reference TRBV7-2 and TRBJ2-1, the complete variable domain is GAGVSQSPSNKVTEKGKDVELRCDPISGHTALYWYRQSLGQGLEFLIYFQGNSAPDKSGLPSDRFSAERTGGSVSTLTIQRTQQEDSAVYLCASSPKGREYYNEQFFGPGTRLTVL.

This clonotype was seen a handful of times. The chain links TRBV12-3 or TRBV12-4 to TRBJ2-3, with D perhaps TRBD1 (5 bases). Trimming left V 7 bases short and J 2 bases short, with 19 bases between. The CDR3 loop spans 16 amino acids. In nucleotides, the CDR3 is TGTGCCAGCACTCAATCACGCGACAGACCCACAGATACGCAGTATTTT. As protein: CASTQSRDRPTDTQYF.

V gene TRBV20-1 combines with J gene TRBJ2-5, with 8 bases identical to TRBD2. Germline trimming cut 2 bases from V and 1 base from J; bases unmatched to any gene: 9. Looked up from germline, CDR1 is DFQATT and CDR2 is SNEGSKA (reference sequence). This CDR3 spans 16 amino acids. CDR3 in amino acids: CSARPHLAGFQETQYF. The CDR3 nucleotides are TGCAGTGCTAGACCCCATTTAGCGGGGTTCCAAGAGACCCAGTACTTC.

V is TRBV29-1 and J is TRBJ1-6; tentatively, D is TRBD1 (5 bases). CDR1 is SQVTM and CDR2 is ANQGSEA in the germline V gene. Trimming stripped 7 bases from V and 5 bases from J, with 30 bases between. This CDR3 is 19 amino acids long. CDR3 loop: CSDLRGWDRDVFHNSPLHF. CDR3 nucleotides: TGCAGCGACTTACGCGGGTGGGACCGGGACGTCTTTCATAATTCACCCCTCCACTTT.

The rearrangement links TRBV7-9 to TRBJ2-1; 10 bases match TRBD2. The length of the CDR3 is 14 residues. From germline, CDR1 is SEHNR and CDR2 FQNEAQ (reference sequence). With V trimmed by 9 bases and J by 4 bases, 6 bases remained unmatched. CDR3 protein: CASFPSGGYNEQFF. CDR3 bases: TGTGCCAGTTTCCCTAGCGGGGGTTACAATGAGCAGTTCTTC.

In its sample, this clonotype was seen a few times. This chain joins TRBV30 and TRBJ1-1, with 7 bases fitting TRBD1. This CDR3 is 15 amino acids long. Unmatched junction bases numbered 7, after V lost 3 bases and J lost 0 bases. CDR1 is GTSNPN and CDR2 is SVGIG in the germline V gene (reference sequence). The DNA for the CDR3 is TGTGCCTGGAGAACGACAGGGAGAATGAACACTGAAGCTTTCTTT. Translating it yields CAWRTTGRMNTEAFF.

The chain links TRBV5-1 to TRBJ1-5, with a weak D call TRBD1 (5 bases). Germline CDR1 SGHRS, CDR2 YFSETQ. CDR3 length: 15 residues. V was clipped by 4 bases and J by 2 bases, with 13 bases between them. Here the CDR3 reads CASSGGAGGNQPQHF. Written as DNA, the CDR3 is TGCGCCAGCAGCGGGGGTGCGGGGGGCAATCAGCCCCAGCATTTT.

This sequence joins TRBV19 and TRBJ1-3, with D unclear. This CDR3 is 17 amino acids long. Germline V gene data show CDR1 as LNHDA and CDR2 as SQIVND (reference sequence). The germline V and J ends were trimmed by 2 bases and 0 bases, with 14 bases remaining between them. The CDR3 sequence: CASSIPAHPSSGNTIYF. The DNA of the CDR3 is TGTGCCAGTAGTATACCCGCGCATCCAAGCTCTGGAAACACCATATATTTT.

In this sample, this clonotype turned up a few times. The chain couples TRBV27 to TRBJ2-7; TRBD1 matches 7 bases. CDR1 is MNHEY and CDR2 is SMNVEV in the germline V gene (reference sequence). With 3 bases clipped from V and 3 bases from J, the junction kept 8 bases outside the gene matches. The CDR3 consists of 15 residues. The CDR3 region is CASSLKTGSYYEQYF. The CDR3 DNA is TGTGCCAGCAGTTTGAAGACAGGGTCGTACTACGAGCAGTACTTC.

The chain employs TRBV29-1 and TRBJ2-1; 8 bases map to TRBD1. Germline V gene data show CDR1 as SQVTM and CDR2 as ANQGSEA. The CDR3 is made up of 13 amino acids. The J segment lost 8 bases and the V segment lost 7 bases, leaving 10 bases of the junction unmatched. CDR3 region: CSGDGQGSDEQFF. In DNA form, the CDR3 reads TGCAGCGGCGACGGACAGGGAAGTGATGAGCAGTTCTTC.

The V gene is TRBV24-1, the J gene TRBJ1-2; 9 nucleotides align to TRBD1. In germline, CDR1 is KGHDR, CDR2 SFDVKD. V trimming: 2 bases; J trimming: 4 bases; junction bases outside the gene matches: 7. This CDR3 spans 16 amino acids. This CDR3 reads CATSDSGTGTSYGYTF. The CDR3 nucleotides are TGTGCCACCAGTGATTCCGGGACAGGGACGTCCTATGGCTACACCTTC.

This clonotype has just a few counts. V usage is TRBV7-2 and J usage is TRBJ2-1, with D possibly being TRBD2 (5 bases). Deletions cut 5 bases from V and 14 bases from J, with 25 bases between. The CDR3 totals 15 residues. Germline values: CDR1 SGHTA, CDR2 FQGNSA. The CDR3 is CASSTYGQELDFKFF. In nucleotides, the CDR3 is TGTGCCAGCAGCACCTATGGTCAGGAACTAGACTTCAAGTTCTTC.

This clonotype was counted many times. The CDR3 protein is CASSQRDRGQETQYF. The CDR3 DNA follows: TGTGCCAGCAGCCAGAGGGACAGGGGCCAAGAGACCCAGTACTTC. This chain uses TRBV4-2 with TRBJ2-5; 10 bases fit TRBD1. The CDR3 contains 15 residues. The V and J ends lost 3 bases and 1 base, in that order; junction bases with no gene match: 2. Germline CDR1 and CDR2: LGHNA and YNFKEQ.

The V call is TRBV29-1, the J call TRBJ1-5; 10 nucleotides match TRBD1. The CDR3 sequence is 19 residues long. Germline trimming cut 4 bases from V and 6 bases from J; bases unmatched to any gene: 21. Germline-derived CDR1 and CDR2 are SQVTM and ANQGSEA. The DNA for the CDR3 is TGCAGCGTTGCCGTCTTTAGATCGGACAGGGGGGTTAGGTGTCAGCCCCAGCATTTT. Amino acids: CSVAVFRSDRGVRCQPQHF.

V is TRBV5-1 and J is TRBJ2-7; D is perhaps TRBD1 (5 bases). The CDR3 is 16 amino acids. Germline V gives CDR1 SGHRS, CDR2 YFSETQ. Trimming took off 0 bases at V and 3 bases at J, with 16 bases between the two ends. The CDR3 sequence: CASSLDLRAGNYEQYF. In DNA, the CDR3 is TGCGCCAGCAGCTTGGACCTCAGGGCTGGGAACTACGAGCAGTACTTC.

This clonotype was observed a few times. This sequence joins TRBV9 and TRBJ1-2, with D possibly TRBD1 on 6 matching bases. Between the trimmed V and J ends, which lost 4 bases and 2 bases, there was a span of 18 bases. Germline values: CDR1 SGDLS, CDR2 YYNGEE. The CDR3 covers 16 residues. The CDR3: CASSSAGTSYNYGYTF. The CDR3 nucleotides read TGTGCCAGCAGCTCCGCCGGGACATCTTACAACTATGGCTACACCTTC.

J is TRBJ1-1 and V is TRBV6-2 or TRBV6-3; D might be TRBD1 (6 bases). CDR1 MNHEY and CDR2 SVGEGT come from the germline V gene. V lost 6 bases and J lost 8, with 13 bases in between. The CDR3 length is 12 residues. The CDR3 loop is CASSFEGVEAFF. CDR3 bases: TGTGCCAGCAGCTTCGAGGGGGTGGAAGCTTTCTTT.

The V and J genes are TRBV7-9 and TRBJ2-1; maybe TRBD2 (5 bases). This CDR3 has 12 amino acids. The V and J ends lost 5 bases and 9 bases respectively, with 11 bases between them. Germline values: CDR1 SEHNR, CDR2 FQNEAQ (reference sequence). The CDR3 sequence is CASSHTAGEQFF. In DNA form, the CDR3 reads TGTGCCAGCAGCCATACGGCGGGTGAGCAGTTCTTC.

This clonotype was detected only a few times. The chain couples TRBV5-1 to TRBJ2-1; maybe TRBD2 (6 bases). The CDR3 is made up of 18 amino acids. Germline V CDR1 and CDR2: SGHRS, YFSETQ. V was shortened by 1 base and J by 5 bases, with 22 bases between the two germline ends. CDR3 sequence: CASSLTAGTASQNNEQFF. As DNA, the CDR3 is TGCGCCAGCAGCTTGACAGCCGGGACTGCCTCTCAAAACAATGAGCAGTTCTTC.

DNA of the CDR3: TGTGCCACCAGTGATTTGGGACTAGCGGCGAACACCGGGGAGCTGTTTTTT. This gives the protein CATSDLGLAANTGELFF. The gene calls are TRBV24-1 and TRBJ2-2; TRBD2 matches 10 bases. Trimming removed 0 bases from V and 0 bases from J; junction bases left unmatched: 0. The CDR3 covers 17 residues. Germline lookup yields CDR1 KGHDR and CDR2 SFDVKD.

This clonotype appeared many times. The DNA for the CDR3 is TGTGCCAGCTCACCACCAGGAAACACCATATATTTT. Translating it yields CASSPPGNTIYF. J is TRBJ1-3 and V is TRBV18; no firm D call. Germline lookup yields CDR1 KGHSH and CDR2 LQKENI. Trimming pared 0 bases from V and 4 bases from J, leaving 1 base between. CDR3 length: 12 residues.

The chain carries TRBV12-3 or TRBV12-4 and TRBJ2-1; D ambiguous. V was pared by 1 base and J by 8 bases, with 15 bases between. The CDR3 is made up of 15 amino acids. The CDR3 bases are TGTGCCAGCAGTTTAGGGCGCGCCGGTATGGATGAGCAGTTCTTC. The encoded protein is CASSLGRAGMDEQFF.

This clonotype turned up a few times. The CDR3 loop reads CASSYVRGKNEKLFF. The DNA of the CDR3 is TGTGCCAGCAGTTACGTCCGGGGGAAAAATGAAAAACTGTTTTTT. The chain combines TRBV6-5 with TRBJ1-4, with D perhaps TRBD1 (5 bases). Germline CDR1 is MNHEY and CDR2 is SVGAGI. The ends were cut back, 2 bases at V and 5 bases at J, with 12 bases in the middle. The CDR3 is 15 residues long.

This clonotype was found many times. The chain joins TRBV12-3 or TRBV12-4 to TRBJ2-5; 7 nucleotides align to TRBD1. V was pared by 6 bases and J by 2 bases, with 6 bases of the junction left unmatched. The CDR3 runs 14 residues. This chain's CDR3 is CASSRRQGQETQYF. DNA of the CDR3: TGTGCCAGCAGCCGAAGACAGGGACAAGAGACCCAGTACTTC.

This clonotype has a handful of counts. This sequence joins TRBV20-1 and TRBJ1-1, with D perhaps matching TRBD1 (6 bases). CDR3 length: 17 amino acids. Germline values: CDR1 DFQATT, CDR2 SNEGSKA (reference sequence). The V gene lost 3 bases and the J gene lost 4 bases, with 24 bases spanning the gap. CDR3 sequence (DNA): TGCAGTGCTAGCTCGTCGGGCAGGGGACGGGGTAGCACTGAAGCTTTCTTT. As protein: CSASSSGRGRGSTEAFF.